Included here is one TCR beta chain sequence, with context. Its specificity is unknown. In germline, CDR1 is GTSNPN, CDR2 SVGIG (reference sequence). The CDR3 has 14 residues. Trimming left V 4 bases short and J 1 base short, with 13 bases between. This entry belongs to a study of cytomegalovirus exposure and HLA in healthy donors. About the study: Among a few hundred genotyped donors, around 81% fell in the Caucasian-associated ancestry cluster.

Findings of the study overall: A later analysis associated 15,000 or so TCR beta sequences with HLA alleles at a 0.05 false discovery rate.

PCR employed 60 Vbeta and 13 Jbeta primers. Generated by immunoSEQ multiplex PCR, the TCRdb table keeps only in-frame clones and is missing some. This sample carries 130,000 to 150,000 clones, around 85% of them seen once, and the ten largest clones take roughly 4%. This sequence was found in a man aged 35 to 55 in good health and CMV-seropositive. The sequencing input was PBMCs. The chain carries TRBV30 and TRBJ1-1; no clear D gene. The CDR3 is CAWKAWGGNTEAFF. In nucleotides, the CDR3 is TGTGCCTGGAAGGCGTGGGGAGGGAACACTGAAGCTTTCTTT.